This TCR beta chain is drawn from a study of cytomegalovirus exposure and HLA in healthy donors (dated by TCRdb to the late 2010s). Concerning the study at large: In an earlier analysis of 550 to 750 of the donors, less than 350 Gb of sequence data and approximately 120 million unique TCR beta sequences from about 179 million T cells were reported. In an earlier analysis of roughly 600 of the donors, high-throughput TCR beta sequencing was used to judge whether each TCR beta V gene segment behaved as functional or pseudogenic. The study used immunosequencing to profile the T cell repertoires of 666 subjects and linked those repertoires to cytomegalovirus serostatus. A later analysis re-examined previously published TCR beta repertoires from more than 600 donors and added high-resolution HLA genotyping to investigate patterns of TCR occurrence. Because of strong linkage in the cohort, roughly five DR-DQ haplotypes were treated as single units for association and clustering. The study combined high-throughput TCR immunosequencing, statistical association of individual TCRs with disease status, and machine learning to predict cytomegalovirus infection status. Donor age, sex, ethnicity and CMV serostatus were compiled alongside the repertoire data. The study aimed to test whether cataloging public T cell receptors could reveal signatures of past pathogen exposure. Of the 300 to 450 genotyped donors, 75% to 85% were placed in the genetic ancestry cluster associated with self-reported Caucasian donors. On average, about 240,000 unique TCR beta nucleotide sequences were sequenced per donor among some 430 genotyped donors of the cohort, with roughly 20% of those sequences being non-productive. A separate validation cohort of roughly 130 different subjects was used in addition to the roughly 640-subject first cohort. Typing coverage differed by locus: A, B, C, DRB1 and DQB1 were typed in roughly 620-630 donors, DQA1 in approximately 520, DPA1 in some 610, and DPB1 in around 440. A later genetic analysis used genome-wide SNP genotypes for about three fifths of the 666 donors, treating that subset as a discovery cohort. Every discovery cohort repertoire had been produced on one sequencing platform. Roughly 300 gigabases of sequencing data and approximately 92 million unique TCR sequences made up an early release that covered several hundred HLA-typed donors. Both class I and class II loci were covered by HLA typing, at four-digit resolution. In the later analysis, no new phenotypic data were used to find candidate immune exposures; instead, reliance was placed on TCR beta sequences and their occurrence across donors.

On this clone: It lacks a known antigen.

As encoded in the germline V gene (reference sequence), CDR1 is SEHNR while CDR2 is FQNEAQ. V and J lose 3 bases and 0 bases, and a span of 12 bases separates them. The CDR3 covers 15 residues, taking in both the cysteine and the phenylalanine. Only the CDR3 DNA stays, 45 bases, in frame from base 1. The cohort was made up of approximately 670 healthy bone marrow donors. At the time of sampling, all cohort members were nominally healthy, though unrecorded immune exposures were likely present. The donor tested CMV seronegative and was one of the 352 seronegative cohort members. Every donor gave a peripheral blood sample, and the peripheral blood mononuclear cells from that sample were used for TCR beta sequencing. The Qiagen DNeasy Blood Extraction Kit was used to extract genomic DNA from the blood cell samples. General study outcomes and caveats: An earlier analysis of 450 to 750 of the donors showed that most TCR beta V segments appeared in productive rearrangements either about 87% or about 30% of the time, which broadly matched IMGT annotations. In a later analysis, HLA-associated TCR beta chains were found to be more clonally expanded and to have lower generation probabilities than equally common non-associated chains. The authors suggested that the approach could potentially be extended to other disease states and immunological phenotypes. According to a later analysis, TCR association rates differed among HLA loci, with DRB1 alleles showing the most associated TCRs and HLA-C alleles showing the fewest. A later analysis found that most CMV-associated TCR beta chains appeared HLA-restricted, with HLA associations seemingly driven largely by CMV exposure. In a later genetic analysis, fewer N-insertions in productive TCRs were reported among donors in an Asian-associated ancestry cluster than the roughly 700-donor mean. The classifier was reported to diagnose cytomegalovirus status with high specificity and sensitivity in both the original cohort and the validation cohort. A total of around 150 TCR beta chains were listed by the study as associated with cytomegalovirus. Linkage disequilibrium might explain the correlated functional status among segregating V segments, but an unknown experimental factor could not be excluded. A later analysis reported that several top co-occurrence clusters appeared linked to parvovirus B19, influenza, CMV and Epstein-Barr virus. In this cohort, only TCR beta chains were sequenced, and detectable features were limited by the absence of alpha or paired-chain data. Three of the identified cytomegalovirus-associated TCR beta chains were confirmed in vitro to be specific for cytomegalovirus antigens. Assigning TCR associations to individual alleles was difficult when HLA alleles, especially DR and DQ, strongly co-occurred. HLA typing was unavailable for some donors at each locus, so association tests used only the typed subset. A later analysis associated about 17,000 TCR beta sequences with specific HLA alleles at a false discovery rate of 0.05. A group of highly shared sequence variants was considered likely to be a technical artifact of the sequencing pipeline. Because counts were too low, 15 to 20 rarely observed V segments, including chromosome 9 orphons, were left out of the earlier analysis of a few hundred of the donors. Because the 87-base-pair reads could not distinguish some IMGT-functional V segments, including TRBV6-2 and TRBV6-3, those segments were excluded. A further reported finding was that TCR beta sequences accurately predicted the HLA-A and HLA-B alleles for most subjects in the first cohort. In a later genetic analysis, a missense DCLRE1C variant was associated with V-gene and J-gene trimming of TCR beta chains, and the association was replicated in an independent cohort. The only immune exposure information available for the cohort was CMV serostatus. While some public TCRs were present in many individuals, most TCR sequences turned up only very rarely across donors. Presence/absence analyses assumed roughly uniform sequencing depth across donors, an assumption that may not hold.

The library was produced with the immunoSEQ multiplex PCR assay. For the multiplex PCR, a mixture combining 60 forward primers for TCR Vbeta segments and 13 reverse primers for TCR Jbeta segments was used. Amplification of the CDR3 region of rearranged TCR beta genes was performed with a multiplex PCR assay on genomic DNA. The Illumina HiSeq System was used to sequence the amplified TCR beta libraries as 87-base-pair reads. Per the original workflow: A later analysis counted approximately 84 million unique TCR beta chains across the 640 or so repertoires, and some 12 million of these chains were shared by at least two donors. Raw reads were error-corrected and collapsed into unique sequences with a nearest-neighbor algorithm that merged closely related sequences to remove PCR and sequencing errors. V, D and J gene segments were assigned by aligning CDR3 sequences to IMGT reference sequences. Each retained sequence needed at least a six-nucleotide match to both a V gene segment and a J gene segment. Rearrangements were called productive when the CDR3 lacked stop codons and stayed in frame with V and J; all others were non-productive. CDR3 was defined according to IMGT convention as the region running from the second conserved V-encoded cysteine to the conserved J-encoded phenylalanine. The earlier analysis of about 560 of the donors excluded any sequence lacking an unambiguous match to a single V gene segment. An earlier analysis of a few hundred of the donors classified V segments as functional when productive rearrangements were above 56.7% and as segregating when the standard deviation between donors was above 5%. A statistical classification framework was built for diagnosing cytomegalovirus status from the catalog of TCR beta chain sequences. In a later analysis, V and J genes were assigned by comparing TCR nucleotide sequences against IMGT/GENE-DB human TR gene sequences. The TCRdist pipeline was used in a later analysis to assign CDR3 sequences and most-parsimonious VDJ recombination scenarios. In a later analysis, each TCR beta chain was defined by its CDR3 amino acid sequence together with its V-gene family, and reads without a unique V-gene family were excluded. A later analysis removed 600 or so highly shared, low-generation-probability nucleotide sequences to deal with suspected cross-contamination and a sequencing artifact. In a later analysis, a clonal expansion index was calculated for each public chain from normalized within-repertoire ranks of inferred template counts. In a later analysis, generation probabilities were computed with a VDJ recombination model fitted to out-of-frame rearrangements, and the resulting probabilities were checked against IGoR. Hypergeometric tests were used in a later analysis to score TCR-TCR, TCR-HLA and TCR-CMV co-occurrence, with a repertoire-size bias correction applied to the TCR pairs. To estimate false discovery rates, a later analysis permuted the HLA or CMV assignments 20 times. In a later analysis, co-occurring TCRs were grouped using DBSCAN, and TCRdist sequence similarity was added for clustering within HLA-allele-positive subsets. Repertoires with fewer than 30,000 or more than 120,000 public chains were left out of co-occurrence clustering, as were a few repertoires with anomalous nucleotide sharing. TCRdb re-hosts the immuneACCESS table, in-frame sequences only. Its copies lack some clones; in the studies checked, an unresolved V gene accounts for under half of them, and the cause for the rest is not known. That table supplies the V and J calls and clone size; D and trimming were determined from the DNA. The sample's records list about 160,000 clones. The leading ten clones occupy about 2.2% of the sample.

Sequenced: PBMCs. The sequence came from a man aged 25-45 years in good health and CMV-seronegative. The rearrangement combines TRBV7-9 with TRBJ2-7; too little of a D gene remains to name it. The CDR3 protein sequence reads: CASSFLDSFSYEQYF. The sequence in DNA is TGTGCCAGCAGCTTCCTAGACTCGTTCTCCTACGAGCAGTACTTC.